A selection of T cell receptor beta chains follows, all from one sample in a study of blood T cell repertoires in COVID-19. Repertoires were generated with immunoSEQ multiplex PCR, while TCRdb's copy carries only in-frame clones and drops some. The sample includes around 150,000 clones, 80% to 85% of them seen just once. Sequencing input: PBMCs or T cells enriched from blood (not recorded which). The receptor source for this set is a man in his 70s who had been exposed to COVID-19. CDR3s leave out the opening cysteine and the closing phenylalanine or tryptophan.

>TRBJ2-3|TRBV29-1
SVAVPKGVAGSTDTQY
>TRBJ2-5|TRBV28
ASSVAGTGGGIGETQY
>TRBJ1-3|TRBV9
ASSEGGSAGNTIY
>TRBJ1-1|TRBV4-1
ASSHGQGYTEAF
>TRBJ1-4|TRBV4-3
ASSPSGGGISTNEKLF
>TRBJ2-2|TRBV7-2
ASSLALGLAGGGGELF
>TRBJ1-2|TRBV5-1
ASSPSRADGYT
>TRBJ1-2|TRBV5-6
ASSPDRYGYT
>TRBJ1-1|TRBV5-1
ASSYGWDSSPEAF
>TRBJ2-1|TRBV7-6
ASSLSLAGGPYNEQF
>TRBJ2-2|TRBV5-1
ASRNNGELF
>TRBJ2-5|TRBV9
ASSPFTGETQY
>TRBJ2-3|TRBV9
ASSVDGQGADTQY
>TRBJ1-5|TRBV7-8
ASSLANQPQH
>TRBJ2-7|TRBV7-9
ASSLDRDASYEQY
>TRBJ2-3|TRBV19
ASSTASGTSTDTQY
>TRBJ2-5|TRBV25-1
ASSESGGVGETQY
>TRBJ1-2|TRBV7-2
ASSLTGTGLYGYT
>TRBJ2-1|TRBV7-9
ASSFIAGGNEQF
>TRBJ2-1|TRBV10-3
AINAGGRGEQF
>TRBJ2-2|TRBV7-3
ASSFLAGGNTGELF
>TRBJ1-6|TRBV25-1
ASSDGSSPLH
>TRBJ1-1|TRBV5-1
ASSSASLRIPGTEAF
>TRBJ2-7|TRBV19
ASSLRDRGAYEQY
>TRBJ2-5|TRBV7-2
ASSLSMTPQETQY
>TRBJ2-3|TRBV6-6
ASRRSGGTTDTQY
>TRBJ2-1|TRBV25-1
ASSGASGGGNEQF
>TRBJ2-7|TRBV9
ASSRQGGNEQY
>TRBJ2-1|TRBV6-2/TRBV6-3
ASSPDRKSYNEPF
>TRBJ1-5|TRBV7-8
ASSLGGGSRGPQH
>TRBJ2-1|TRBV27
ASSPRDRGRLSYNEQF
>TRBJ2-7|TRBV7-2
ASSLAGTGAYEQY
>TRBJ2-7|TRBV7-2
ASSLTAGDTDEQY
>TRBJ2-4|TRBV21-1
ASSKISCRGQQLAKNIQY
>TRBJ2-1|TRBV28
ASSSWTSGSYNEQF
>TRBJ2-2|TRBV10-3
GRCLGTRLHTTNTGELF
>TRBJ2-1|TRBV3-1/TRBV3-2
ASSQELAGQGEQF
>TRBJ1-1|TRBV5-1
ASSLTANTEAF
>TRBJ1-5|TRBV5-1
ASSLDVGGTNQPQH
>TRBJ1-2|TRBV4-3
ASSQDREGLGYGYT
>TRBJ1-3|TRBV7-2
ASSPDRGNGNTIY
>TRBJ1-4|TRBV4-2
ASSQDAGGGRGGEKLF
>TRBJ1-3|TRBV10-3
AISGTGRAGNTIY
>TRBJ2-1|TRBV5-8
ASSHGNRDEQF
>TRBJ2-7|TRBV28
ASSLPPGGRLY
>TRBJ1-1|TRBV6-2/TRBV6-3
ASSMTGNTEAF
>TRBJ2-7|TRBV7-2
ASSHRTGGSYEQY
>TRBJ2-2|TRBV28
ASARQGTTGELF